The text below deals with one T cell receptor (beta chain). The target of this receptor is not known. A read error may be the cause here, since a much bigger clone is one base away. Reading from cysteine to phenylalanine, the CDR3 counts 15 amino acids. Only the CDR3 region is kept as DNA, spanning 45 bases read in frame from base 1. In the germline V gene (reference sequence), CDR1 corresponds to MNHNY and CDR2 to SVGAGI. Trimming costs V 6 bases and J 6 bases, and their ends lie 21 bases apart. Blood RNA was extracted from unsorted whole blood using TRIzol reagent, and germline DNA was obtained with the DNeasy Blood & Tissue kit. At the time of sampling, the patients had chronic HBV infection and had not received any treatment. Before surgery, approximately 3.8 milliliters of peripheral blood were drawn into K2EDTA tubes. This sample was taken from a study of tumor-infiltrating lymphocytes in primary liver carcinoma (dated by TCRdb to the late 2010s). Context from the whole study: Between November 2015 and early 2016, about 5 patients in China with histopathologically diagnosed primary liver carcinoma had their tumors surgically resected. High reproducibility was observed for the technical replicate repertoires, with mean shared-clone rates around 0.9 and correlation coefficients above 0.95. A total of 35 specimens from 5 patients underwent TCRbeta repertoire sequencing, comprising 25 tumor regions, 5 adjacent noncancerous liver tissues and 5 peripheral blood samples. The study combined TCRbeta repertoire sequencing, expression microarrays and whole-exome sequencing across five regions of each liver tumor, with adjacent normal tissue and blood. Samples yielded roughly 3.5 to 8 million productive TCRbeta reads; read depth did not differ significantly between tissue types. Of the five patients, three men and two women aged 30 to 69 years, four had hepatocellular carcinoma and one had combined HCC and intrahepatic cholangiocarcinoma. Tumors of the five patients were stage T1-T3 N0M0 with maximum diameters of about 4.2 to 10 cm.

TCRbeta-specific cDNA was reverse-transcribed from approximately 0.5 ug total RNA using a constant-region primer and ProtoScript II reverse transcriptase. Three nested multiplex PCR rounds, following a slightly modified ARM-PCR procedure, were used to build the TCRbeta libraries. The first two PCR rounds used multiplex TRBV1-TRBV30 forward primers with a Cbeta reverse primer, each for about 9 cycles. Sample barcodes and Illumina adapters were added in a final 25-cycle PCR using Deep VentR polymerase. Before sequencing, amplicons between 200 and 500 bp were purified from gel using a QIAquick gel extraction kit. TCRbeta amplicons were sequenced on an Illumina HiSeq 2500 with 250-bp paired-end reads. In the original analysis: Trimmomatic v0.33 was used to quality-trim the reads, and FLASH v1.2.11 was used to merge paired reads so that full CDR3 sequences could be recovered. V, D and J germline segments were assigned to the rearranged TCRbeta sequences by MiGEC v1.2.1b. Clonotype statistics and Shannon-Wiener diversity indices were computed with VDJtools v1.0.0. Except for diversity analysis, only the 250 most abundant clonotypes of each sample were used in subsequent analyses to reduce sampling bias. Through fastp at Q25 and MiXCR, TCRdb rebuilt clones from the public reads, retaining in-frame beta chains. A single entry per CDR3 protein holds the most common genes and DNA from its merged rows. Here the V and J calls rest on TCRdb's processing, not on the authors' analysis. This sample has approximately 210,000 distinct CDR3 sequences in its table, and less than 75% of those were observed once. The ten largest clonotypes hold roughly 7% of the sample.

What the authors observed across the whole study: The top 250 clones accounted for a significantly greater share of the repertoire in tumors than in blood (p = 0.039). Pairs of tumor regions showed greater repertoire overlap (mean roughly 35%) than tumor-adjacent pairs (roughly 17%) or tumor-blood pairs (approximately 15%), which is consistent with antigen-driven expansion. Because the samples were bulk and unsorted, CD4+ and CD8+ T cell repertoires could not be compared. With just five or six patients in the study, the authors point out that the findings should be validated in a larger study. Because only the TCR beta chain was sequenced and unpaired alpha chains were not captured, true repertoire diversity is likely underestimated.

This clonotype was sampled from a woman in her fifties or sixties with primary liver carcinoma and hepatitis B virus infection. The chain is encoded by TRBV6-6 joined to TRBJ2-7, with a weak D call of TRBD2 (6 bases match). Sequenced material: peripheral blood. The nucleotide sequence reads TGTGCCAGCAGGCCTCCGGGACTGAAGCAAGTCGAGCAGTACTTC. The resulting protein is CASRPPGLKQVEQYF.